The rows below give T cell receptor beta chains drawn from one sample of a study of metastatic and nonmetastatic thyroid tumors. TCRdb recomputed clones from the PCR reads via MiXCR. The sample records roughly 3,400 clones, 30% to 35% being singletons. The sample was adjacent normal tissue. These receptors all come from a male donor with papillary thyroid cancer or a benign thyroid nodule (not recorded which). Some clones in this sample may be carry-over from other donors' samples. CDR3s include the opening cysteine and the closing phenylalanine or tryptophan. A D gene is named only where the DNA matches it firmly. Rows may omit the clone size; those that give it use once, few, many or a size class.

NA,TRBJ1-5,NA,TRBV6-1,CASSEAGQGNQPQHF,TGTGCCAGCAGTGAAGCAGGGCAAGGCAATCAGCCCCAGCATTTT
NA,TRBJ1-2,few,TRBV19,CASRDGSRGYTF,TGTGCCAGTAGGGACGGAAGTAGGGGCTACACCTTC
NA,TRBJ1-2,NA,TRBV28,CASSAGQSQVEGYTF,TGTGCCAGCAGTGCGGGACAATCCCAAGTGGAGGGCTACACCTTC
NA,TRBJ2-7,NA,TRBV12-3/TRBV12-4,CASKGPGSSYEQYF,TGTGCCAGCAAGGGTCCTGGGAGCTCCTACGAGCAGTACTTC
NA,TRBJ2-7,NA,TRBV6-1,CASSEWGNGEQYF,TGTGCCAGCAGTGAATGGGGGAACGGTGAGCAGTACTTC
NA,TRBJ2-1,NA,TRBV7-8,CASSLGGRANEQFF,TGTGCCAGCAGCTTGGGCGGCAGGGCAAATGAGCAGTTCTTC
TRBD1,TRBJ2-7,NA,TRBV28,CATSRDSSYEQYF,TGTGCCACCAGCCGGGACAGCTCCTACGAGCAGTACTTC
TRBD1,TRBJ1-2,NA,TRBV6-6,CASSYRRTGTYGYTF,TGTGCCAGCAGTTATAGACGGACAGGGACCTATGGCTACACCTTC
TRBD1,TRBJ2-7,NA,TRBV20-1,CSAWGQGLSYEQYF,TGCAGTGCCTGGGGACAGGGACTCTCCTACGAGCAGTACTTC
NA,TRBJ2-7,few,TRBV28,CASTLSWVGSSHEQYF,TGTGCCAGCACCTTAAGTTGGGTAGGAAGTTCCCACGAGCAGTACTTC
TRBD1,TRBJ2-1,NA,TRBV7-9,CASSLGDREQFF,TGTGCCAGCAGCTTAGGGGACAGAGAGCAGTTCTTC
NA,TRBJ2-7,few,TRBV20-1,CSARDFHGVDYEQYF,TGCAGTGCTAGAGATTTCCACGGAGTGGATTACGAGCAGTACTTC
NA,TRBJ1-5,once,TRBV6-2/TRBV6-3,CASGGGMGSLPLHF,TGTGCCAGCGGAGGAGGTATGGGTTCACTGCCCCTGCATTTT
TRBD2,TRBJ2-1,large,TRBV20-1,CSASLAGVLSYNEQFF,TGCAGTGCTAGTCTGGCGGGAGTGCTGTCCTACAATGAGCAGTTCTTC
NA,TRBJ2-5,once,TRBV7-3,CASSLTPGAETQYF,TGTGCCAGCAGCTTAACGCCGGGGGCAGAGACCCAGTACTTC
NA,TRBJ2-2,NA,TRBV6-2/TRBV6-3,CASSYSGPYTGELFF,TGTGCCAGCAGTTACTCCGGGCCATACACCGGGGAGCTGTTTTTT
NA,TRBJ2-1,few,TRBV6-2/TRBV6-3,CASSPPGPIASGEQFF,TGTGCCAGCAGCCCCCCCGGACCCATAGCGTCGGGAGAGCAGTTCTTC
TRBD2,TRBJ2-3,NA,TRBV19,CASKKRETDTQYF,TGTGCCAGTAAAAAGCGGGAGACAGATACGCAGTATTTT
NA,TRBJ2-1,NA,TRBV20-1,CSATLPGVLSYNEQLF,TGCAGTGCTACTCTGCCGGGAGTGCTGTCCTACAATGAGCAGCTCTTC
TRBD1,TRBJ1-3,NA,TRBV28,CASRTGAGNTIYF,TGTGCCAGCAGGACAGGGGCTGGAAACACCATATATTTT
NA,TRBJ2-1,NA,TRBV9,CASSPSRGGPTYNEQFF,TGTGCCAGCAGCCCTTCCAGAGGGGGGCCTACCTACAATGAGCAGTTCTTC
NA,TRBJ1-1,few,TRBV10-3,CAISAGERVEAFF,TGTGCCATCAGTGCAGGGGAACGGGTTGAAGCTTTCTTT
NA,TRBJ2-7,few,TRBV6-2/TRBV6-3,CASSLDAPYEQYF,TGTGCCAGCAGTTTGGACGCTCCCTACGAGCAGTACTTC
TRBD2,TRBJ2-7,many,TRBV27,CASSQAEGTSGAPYEQYF,TGTGCCAGCAGTCAGGCCGAGGGGACTAGCGGAGCCCCTTACGAGCAGTACTTC
TRBD1,TRBJ2-7,NA,TRBV5-1,CASSSRQGGEQYF,TGCGCCAGCAGCAGCAGACAGGGCGGCGAGCAGTACTTC
NA,TRBJ2-4,few,TRBV28,CASMGEENIQYF,TGTGCCAGCATGGGAGAGGAAAACATTCAGTACTTC
NA,TRBJ2-2,few,TRBV7-2,CASSLASGAGGELFF,TGTGCCAGCAGCTTAGCGTCGGGGGCAGGCGGGGAGCTGTTTTTT
TRBD2,TRBJ2-7,NA,TRBV5-1,CASSLIGTSGTFYEQYF,TGCGCCAGCAGCTTAATCGGGACTAGCGGGACCTTCTACGAGCAGTACTTC
TRBD1,TRBJ2-7,NA,TRBV5-1,CASSSRDRWVYEQYF,TGCGCCAGCAGCTCCCGGGACAGGTGGGTCTACGAGCAGTACTTC
NA,TRBJ2-7,NA,TRBV2,CASSDISTDGSEQYF,TGTGCCAGCAGTGACATCTCGACAGATGGGTCCGAGCAGTACTTC
TRBD1,TRBJ1-1,few,TRBV10-3,CAIRTGLDTEAFF,TGTGCCATCAGGACAGGGTTGGACACTGAAGCTTTCTTT
TRBD2,TRBJ2-7,NA,TRBV5-1,CASSLVGLATYEQYF,TGTGCCAGCAGCTTGGTTGGACTAGCCACCTACGAGCAGTACTTC
TRBD2,TRBJ2-7,NA,TRBV7-2,CASSLTSGDLYEQYF,TGTGCCAGCAGTTTGACTAGCGGGGACCTCTACGAGCAGTACTTC
NA,TRBJ1-2,few,TRBV7-3,CASSLTVDYGYTF,TGTGCCAGCAGCTTAACGGTGGACTATGGCTACACCTTC
TRBD1,TRBJ2-1,few,TRBV7-3,CASSLRQGTHNEQFF,TGTGCCAGCAGCTTAAGACAGGGAACCCACAATGAGCAGTTCTTC
NA,TRBJ2-1,NA,TRBV13,CASSLKPSGAYNEQFF,TGTGCCAGCAGCTTAAAGCCAAGCGGAGCCTACAATGAGCAGTTCTTC
TRBD1,TRBJ2-3,NA,TRBV14,CASSQLQGGTDTQYF,TGTGCCAGCAGCCAGCTACAGGGGGGCACAGATACACAGTATTTT
TRBD2,TRBJ2-1,NA,TRBV5-1,CASSKEGTSGGLNEQFF,TGCGCCAGCAGCAAAGAAGGGACTAGCGGGGGGTTGAATGAGCAGTTCTTC
NA,TRBJ1-1,NA,TRBV6-4,CASSAEGGSLNTEAFF,TGTGCCAGCAGTGCCGAGGGGGGCAGCCTTAACACTGAAGCTTTCTTT
NA,TRBJ2-7,once,TRBV11-2,CASSLYLGPYEQYF,TGTGCCAGCAGCTTGTACCTAGGGCCCTACGAGCAGTACTTC
NA,TRBJ2-7,few,TRBV27,CASSSFYEQYF,TGTGCCAGCAGTTCCTTCTACGAGCAGTACTTC
NA,TRBJ1-1,NA,TRBV4-2,CASSRVTFREGNTEAFF,TGTGCCAGCAGCCGGGTGACCTTCCGGGAGGGGAACACTGAAGCTTTCTTT
NA,TRBJ2-5,NA,TRBV20-1,CSARGDLGGRETQYF,TGCAGTGCTAGAGGCGATTTAGGAGGGCGAGAGACCCAGTACTTC
NA,TRBJ2-7,NA,TRBV27,CASSSRTYEQYF,TGTGCCAGCAGTTCGCGGACCTACGAGCAGTACTTC
NA,TRBJ2-7,large,TRBV13,CASSPPNHYEQYF,TGTGCCAGCAGCCCCCCAAACCACTACGAGCAGTACTTC
NA,TRBJ1-4,NA,TRBV6-1,CASSDSQKTKLFF,TGTGCCAGCAGTGACTCCCAGAAAACCAAACTGTTTTTT
NA,TRBJ2-7,NA,TRBV6-2/TRBV6-3,CASGVSGEQYF,TGTGCCAGCGGCGTATCGGGGGAGCAGTACTTC
TRBD1,TRBJ2-7,few,TRBV6-5,CASSYSKALRGPYEQYF,TGTGCCAGCAGTTACTCGAAGGCTTTGAGGGGGCCCTACGAGCAGTACTTC
NA,TRBJ2-7,NA,TRBV6-1,CASSAEYRVPEQYF,TGTGCCAGCAGTGCCGAATACAGGGTACCCGAGCAGTACTTC
NA,TRBJ2-2,once,TRBV11-1,CASSKAPGLSTGELFF,TGTGCCAGCAGCAAAGCACCGGGACTGAGCACCGGGGAGCTGTTTTTT
NA,TRBJ2-1,large,TRBV2,CASSETRGIYDEQFF,TGTGCCAGCAGTGAAACTCGCGGGATTTACGATGAGCAGTTCTTC
NA,TRBJ2-7,few,TRBV10-3,CAISDGTGRDEQYF,TGTGCCATCAGTGACGGTACAGGGCGCGACGAGCAGTACTTC
NA,TRBJ2-2,NA,TRBV6-5,CASSSMGVNTAELFF,TGTGCCAGCAGTTCTATGGGAGTAAACACCGCGGAGCTGTTTTTT
NA,TRBJ2-3,few,TRBV11-3,CASSLDTQYF,TGTGCCAGCAGTTTGGATACGCAGTATTTT
NA,TRBJ1-5,NA,TRBV20-1,CSGADTFYQPQHF,TGCAGTGGGGCAGACACATTCTATCAGCCCCAGCATTTT
TRBD2,TRBJ2-7,NA,TRBV13,CASSPEGTSGSYEQYF,TGTGCCAGCAGCCCCGAAGGGACTAGCGGGAGCTACGAGCAGTACTTC
NA,TRBJ2-7,NA,TRBV28,CASRADLRGEQYF,TGTGCCAGCAGAGCGGATCTCCGGGGAGAGCAGTACTTC
NA,TRBJ2-2,few,TRBV27,CASSPSLGTGELFF,TGTGCCAGCAGTCCCAGCTTGGGGACCGGGGAGCTGTTTTTT
NA,TRBJ2-6,NA,TRBV12-3/TRBV12-4,CASRDAGANVLTF,TGTGCCAGCAGGGACGCTGGGGCCAACGTCCTGACTTTC